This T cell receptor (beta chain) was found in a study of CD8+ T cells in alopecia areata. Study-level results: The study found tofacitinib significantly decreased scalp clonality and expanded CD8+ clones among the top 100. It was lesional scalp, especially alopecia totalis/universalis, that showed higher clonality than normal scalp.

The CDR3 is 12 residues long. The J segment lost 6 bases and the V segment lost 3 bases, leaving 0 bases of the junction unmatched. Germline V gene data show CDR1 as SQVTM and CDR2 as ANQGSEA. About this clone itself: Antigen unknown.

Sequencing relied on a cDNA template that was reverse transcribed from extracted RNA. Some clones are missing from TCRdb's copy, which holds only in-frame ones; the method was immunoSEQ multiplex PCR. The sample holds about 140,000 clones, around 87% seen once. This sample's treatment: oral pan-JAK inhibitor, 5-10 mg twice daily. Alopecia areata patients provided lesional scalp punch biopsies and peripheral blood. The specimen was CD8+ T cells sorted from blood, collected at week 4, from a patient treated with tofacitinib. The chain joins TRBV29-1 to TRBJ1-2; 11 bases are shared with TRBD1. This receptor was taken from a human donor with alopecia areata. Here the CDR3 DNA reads TGCAGCGTTGAGGACAGGGGGCATGGCTACACCTTC. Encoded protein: CSVEDRGHGYTF.